These T cell receptor beta chains were read from a single sample in a study of blood T cell repertoires in COVID-19. Assay: immunoSEQ multiplex PCR; the TCRdb copy retains only in-frame clones and omits some. The data hold about 280,000 clones, with roughly 85% observed a single time. The sequenced sample was PBMCs or T cells enriched from blood (not recorded which). These TCRs come from a woman aged 40 to 49 who had recovered from COVID-19. Both conserved end residues are part of each CDR3. A D gene is named only where the DNA matches it firmly. The listing skips clone size in some rows; elsewhere it reads once, few, many or a size class.

j_call: TRBJ2-5
clone_size: NA
d_call: NA
v_call: TRBV7-6
cdr3_aa: CASSLSGEGETQYF
cdr3_nt: TGTGCCAGCAGCCTTTCGGGAGAGGGAGAGACCCAGTACTTC

j_call: TRBJ1-2
clone_size: once
d_call: NA
v_call: TRBV6-5
cdr3_aa: CASSWTRQVGYTF
cdr3_nt: TGTGCCAGCAGCTGGACTCGACAGGTCGGCTACACCTTC

j_call: TRBJ2-3
clone_size: NA
d_call: NA
v_call: TRBV7-9
cdr3_aa: CASSLDPDTQYF
cdr3_nt: TGTGCCAGCAGCTTAGATCCGGATACGCAGTATTTT

j_call: TRBJ2-1
clone_size: NA
d_call: TRBD1
v_call: TRBV27
cdr3_aa: CASSLLGTGSMDEQFF
cdr3_nt: TGTGCCAGCAGTTTACTTGGGACAGGGAGCATGGATGAGCAGTTCTTC

j_call: TRBJ2-2
clone_size: NA
d_call: NA
v_call: TRBV30
cdr3_aa: CAWNTGSVNTGELFF
cdr3_nt: TGTGCCTGGAACACAGGGTCCGTGAACACCGGGGAGCTGTTTTTT

j_call: TRBJ1-1
clone_size: NA
d_call: NA
v_call: TRBV19
cdr3_aa: CASSMTANTEAFF
cdr3_nt: TGTGCCAGTAGTATGACAGCTAACACTGAAGCTTTCTTT

j_call: TRBJ2-1
clone_size: NA
d_call: NA
v_call: TRBV7-8
cdr3_aa: CASSLGTPYNEQFF
cdr3_nt: TGTGCCAGCAGCTTAGGGACACCTTACAATGAGCAGTTCTTC

j_call: TRBJ2-7
clone_size: NA
d_call: TRBD2
v_call: TRBV27
cdr3_aa: CASRSSGSRYEQYF
cdr3_nt: TGTGCCAGCAGGTCTAGCGGGAGTCGCTACGAGCAGTACTTC

j_call: TRBJ1-3
clone_size: once
d_call: NA
v_call: TRBV10-1
cdr3_aa: CATVPSSGNTIYF
cdr3_nt: TGCGCCACCGTCCCCAGCTCTGGAAACACCATATATTTT

j_call: TRBJ2-1
clone_size: NA
d_call: NA
v_call: TRBV2
cdr3_aa: CASSEGGQKKFF
cdr3_nt: TGTGCCAGCAGTGAAGGAGGCCAGAAAAAGTTCTTC

j_call: TRBJ2-4
clone_size: NA
d_call: NA
v_call: TRBV28
cdr3_aa: CASSLIGGKPDF
cdr3_nt: TGTGCCAGCAGTTTAATCGGCGGCAAACCTGACTTC

j_call: TRBJ1-2
clone_size: NA
d_call: TRBD1
v_call: TRBV18
cdr3_aa: CASSATGDGYGYTF
cdr3_nt: TGTGCCAGCTCAGCGACAGGGGATGGCTATGGCTACACCTTC

j_call: TRBJ1-5
clone_size: NA
d_call: TRBD1
v_call: TRBV27
cdr3_aa: CASSLSGTALSNQPQHF
cdr3_nt: TGTGCCAGCAGTCTCTCCGGGACAGCCCTTAGCAATCAGCCCCAGCATTTT

j_call: TRBJ1-6
clone_size: NA
d_call: NA
v_call: TRBV30
cdr3_aa: CAWSVTLNSPLHF
cdr3_nt: TGTGCCTGGAGTGTGACACTTAATTCACCCCTCCACTTT

j_call: TRBJ2-1
clone_size: once
d_call: NA
v_call: TRBV7-9
cdr3_aa: CASSFTETQGAEQFF
cdr3_nt: TGTGCCAGCAGCTTCACTGAGACCCAGGGCGCCGAGCAGTTCTTC

j_call: TRBJ2-7
clone_size: NA
d_call: TRBD1
v_call: TRBV6-2/TRBV6-3
cdr3_aa: CASSPTGDEQYF
cdr3_nt: TGTGCCAGCAGTCCCACAGGGGACGAGCAGTACTTC

j_call: TRBJ2-3
clone_size: once
d_call: TRBD2
v_call: TRBV7-3
cdr3_aa: CASSLRSSPGLVKYF
cdr3_nt: TGTGCCAGCAGCTTAAGATCCTCCCCGGGACTAGTAAAGTATTTT

j_call: TRBJ1-3
clone_size: once
d_call: NA
v_call: TRBV27
cdr3_aa: CASLPWSVFSGNTIYF
cdr3_nt: TGTGCCAGCCTCCCCTGGAGCGTCTTCTCTGGAAACACCATATATTTT

j_call: TRBJ1-1
clone_size: NA
d_call: NA
v_call: TRBV14
cdr3_aa: CASSLAGRRNTEAFF
cdr3_nt: TGTGCCAGCAGCCTGGCGGGGAGGAGGAACACTGAAGCTTTCTTT

j_call: TRBJ2-3
clone_size: few
d_call: NA
v_call: TRBV2
cdr3_aa: CASSEARGRNTQYF
cdr3_nt: TGTGCCAGCAGTGAGGCCAGGGGGAGGAATACGCAGTATTTT

j_call: TRBJ2-7
clone_size: few
d_call: NA
v_call: TRBV12-3/TRBV12-4
cdr3_aa: CASSLRGTYEQYF
cdr3_nt: TGTGCCAGCAGTTTGAGGGGGACCTACGAGCAGTACTTC

j_call: TRBJ2-7
clone_size: few
d_call: NA
v_call: TRBV15
cdr3_aa: CATSRGKRRIDEQYF
cdr3_nt: TGTGCCACCAGCAGAGGTAAGCGGCGTATCGACGAGCAGTACTTC

j_call: TRBJ2-7
clone_size: NA
d_call: NA
v_call: TRBV3-1/TRBV3-2
cdr3_aa: CASSQESSYEQYF
cdr3_nt: TGTGCCAGCAGCCAAGAGAGCTCCTACGAGCAGTACTTC

j_call: TRBJ2-7
clone_size: NA
d_call: TRBD1
v_call: TRBV5-6
cdr3_aa: CASSRGPAYEQYF
cdr3_nt: TGTGCCAGCAGCAGGGGGCCCGCCTACGAGCAGTACTTC

j_call: TRBJ2-1
clone_size: NA
d_call: NA
v_call: TRBV12-3/TRBV12-4
cdr3_aa: CASSLGRGQFF
cdr3_nt: TGTGCCAGCAGTTTGGGGCGTGGGCAGTTCTTC

j_call: TRBJ2-1
clone_size: NA
d_call: TRBD2
v_call: TRBV2
cdr3_aa: CASNTPGLAGGVSYNEQFF
cdr3_nt: TGTGCCAGCAATACACCGGGACTAGCGGGAGGAGTCTCCTACAATGAGCAGTTCTTC

j_call: TRBJ2-3
clone_size: NA
d_call: NA
v_call: TRBV15
cdr3_aa: CATSRRSTDTQYF
cdr3_nt: TGTGCCACCAGCAGGAGGAGCACAGATACGCAGTATTTT

j_call: TRBJ1-6
clone_size: NA
d_call: TRBD1
v_call: TRBV4-3
cdr3_aa: CASSQGQGSPLHF
cdr3_nt: TGCGCCAGCAGCCAAGGACAGGGTTCACCCCTCCACTTT

j_call: TRBJ1-5
clone_size: NA
d_call: TRBD1
v_call: TRBV19
cdr3_aa: CASNRGPNANQPQHF
cdr3_nt: TGTGCCAGTAACAGGGGACCGAACGCGAATCAGCCCCAGCATTTT

j_call: TRBJ2-2
clone_size: NA
d_call: TRBD2
v_call: TRBV7-3
cdr3_aa: CASTMSGTRPTGELFF
cdr3_nt: TGTGCCAGCACTATGTCCGGGACTAGACCCACCGGGGAGCTGTTTTTT

j_call: TRBJ2-7
clone_size: once
d_call: TRBD1
v_call: TRBV2
cdr3_aa: CASRHPGQDPYEQYF
cdr3_nt: TGTGCCAGCAGACACCCGGGACAGGACCCCTACGAGCAGTACTTC

j_call: TRBJ1-5
clone_size: once
d_call: TRBD1
v_call: TRBV6-5
cdr3_aa: CASNIQGARNQPQHF
cdr3_nt: TGTGCCAGCAACATACAGGGGGCAAGGAATCAGCCCCAGCATTTT

j_call: TRBJ2-7
clone_size: NA
d_call: TRBD2
v_call: TRBV7-2
cdr3_aa: CASSHSGRVYEQYF
cdr3_nt: TGTGCCAGCAGTCATAGCGGGAGGGTTTACGAGCAGTACTTC

j_call: TRBJ2-2
clone_size: NA
d_call: TRBD2
v_call: TRBV7-9
cdr3_aa: CASRELAGGPSGELFF
cdr3_nt: TGTGCCAGCAGAGAACTAGCGGGAGGCCCCTCCGGGGAGCTGTTTTTT

j_call: TRBJ2-3
clone_size: NA
d_call: NA
v_call: TRBV28
cdr3_aa: CASSLLAGADTQYF
cdr3_nt: TGTGCCAGCAGTTTACTTGCGGGCGCGGATACGCAGTATTTT

j_call: TRBJ1-1
clone_size: NA
d_call: TRBD1
v_call: TRBV2
cdr3_aa: CASRGQPATTEAFF
cdr3_nt: TGTGCCAGCAGGGGACAGCCGGCGACCACTGAAGCTTTCTTT

j_call: TRBJ1-1
clone_size: NA
d_call: NA
v_call: TRBV20-1
cdr3_aa: CSAEWRTEAFF
cdr3_nt: TGCAGTGCCGAGTGGAGGACTGAAGCTTTCTTT

j_call: TRBJ1-3
clone_size: few
d_call: NA
v_call: TRBV19
cdr3_aa: CASSTSRFSGNTIYF
cdr3_nt: TGTGCCAGTAGTACCTCCCGGTTTTCTGGAAACACCATATATTTT

j_call: TRBJ2-1
clone_size: NA
d_call: NA
v_call: TRBV24-1
cdr3_aa: CATRGGAYNEQFF
cdr3_nt: TGTGCCACCAGGGGGGGAGCCTACAATGAGCAGTTCTTC

j_call: TRBJ1-1
clone_size: NA
d_call: TRBD1
v_call: TRBV5-1
cdr3_aa: CASSSAGQGETEAFF
cdr3_nt: TGCGCCAGCAGCTCTGCGGGACAGGGGGAGACTGAAGCTTTCTTT

j_call: TRBJ1-1
clone_size: once
d_call: NA
v_call: TRBV18
cdr3_aa: CASSPGNRGATGKAFF
cdr3_nt: TGTGCCAGCTCACCAGGGAATAGGGGCGCGACAGGTAAAGCTTTCTTT

j_call: TRBJ2-3
clone_size: NA
d_call: NA
v_call: TRBV13
cdr3_aa: CASSLGEVNTQYF
cdr3_nt: TGTGCCAGCAGCTTGGGGGAGGTGAATACGCAGTATTTT

j_call: TRBJ1-4
clone_size: NA
d_call: NA
v_call: TRBV18
cdr3_aa: CASSPPIFGKATNEKLFF
cdr3_nt: TGTGCCAGCTCACCACCGATTTTCGGGAAAGCAACTAATGAAAAACTGTTTTTT

j_call: TRBJ2-7
clone_size: NA
d_call: TRBD1
v_call: TRBV6-5
cdr3_aa: CASTNRGYEQYF
cdr3_nt: TGTGCCAGCACCAACAGGGGCTACGAGCAGTACTTC

j_call: TRBJ1-1
clone_size: NA
d_call: TRBD1
v_call: TRBV7-2
cdr3_aa: CASSLAGPYTGALEAFF
cdr3_nt: TGTGCCAGCAGCTTAGCCGGTCCCTATACAGGGGCACTTGAAGCTTTCTTT

j_call: TRBJ1-2
clone_size: NA
d_call: TRBD1
v_call: TRBV7-3
cdr3_aa: CASSFGQGRGYTF
cdr3_nt: TGTGCCAGCAGTTTCGGACAGGGAAGGGGCTACACCTTC

j_call: TRBJ2-5
clone_size: NA
d_call: NA
v_call: TRBV2
cdr3_aa: CASSATEEETQYF
cdr3_nt: TGTGCCAGCAGTGCGACCGAGGAAGAGACCCAGTACTTC

j_call: TRBJ2-1
clone_size: once
d_call: NA
v_call: TRBV2
cdr3_aa: CASIVTRGHNEQFF
cdr3_nt: TGTGCCAGCATCGTGACTAGAGGCCACAATGAGCAGTTCTTC

j_call: TRBJ1-6
clone_size: NA
d_call: TRBD1
v_call: TRBV30
cdr3_aa: CACETGVGNSPLHF
cdr3_nt: TGTGCCTGTGAGACAGGGGTGGGAAATTCACCCCTCCACTTT

j_call: TRBJ1-4
clone_size: NA
d_call: TRBD1
v_call: TRBV7-9
cdr3_aa: CASSSAGLTGGTEKLFF
cdr3_nt: TGTGCCAGCAGCTCGGCGGGCCTGACAGGGGGAACGGAAAAACTGTTTTTT

j_call: TRBJ2-1
clone_size: NA
d_call: NA
v_call: TRBV15
cdr3_aa: CATSRDGLASYNEQFF
cdr3_nt: TGTGCCACCAGCAGAGATGGGCTAGCGAGCTACAATGAGCAGTTCTTC

j_call: TRBJ2-1
clone_size: NA
d_call: TRBD2
v_call: TRBV11-3
cdr3_aa: CASSSRGGGSGGNEQFF
cdr3_nt: TGTGCCAGCAGCTCAAGGGGTGGCGGGAGTGGGGGCAATGAGCAGTTCTTC

j_call: TRBJ2-4
clone_size: NA
d_call: TRBD1
v_call: TRBV28
cdr3_aa: CASSARQGGLAKNIQYF
cdr3_nt: TGTGCCAGCAGTGCCAGACAGGGTGGGTTAGCCAAAAACATTCAGTACTTC

j_call: TRBJ2-5
clone_size: NA
d_call: NA
v_call: TRBV7-9
cdr3_aa: CASSLGTIQQETQYF
cdr3_nt: TGTGCCAGCAGCTTAGGGACTATACAACAAGAGACCCAGTACTTC

j_call: TRBJ2-1
clone_size: NA
d_call: TRBD2
v_call: TRBV4-1
cdr3_aa: CASSQGVLAAPGYNEQFF
cdr3_nt: TGCGCCAGCAGCCAAGGGGTTCTAGCGGCCCCGGGCTACAATGAGCAGTTCTTC

j_call: TRBJ2-1
clone_size: NA
d_call: TRBD1
v_call: TRBV7-6
cdr3_aa: CASSQRLVGTGVNEQFF
cdr3_nt: TGTGCCAGCAGCCAAAGGTTGGTCGGGACAGGGGTCAATGAGCAGTTCTTC

j_call: TRBJ1-4
clone_size: NA
d_call: NA
v_call: TRBV30
cdr3_aa: CAWSRWDTTNEKLFF
cdr3_nt: TGTGCCTGGAGCCGGTGGGACACCACTAATGAAAAACTGTTTTTT